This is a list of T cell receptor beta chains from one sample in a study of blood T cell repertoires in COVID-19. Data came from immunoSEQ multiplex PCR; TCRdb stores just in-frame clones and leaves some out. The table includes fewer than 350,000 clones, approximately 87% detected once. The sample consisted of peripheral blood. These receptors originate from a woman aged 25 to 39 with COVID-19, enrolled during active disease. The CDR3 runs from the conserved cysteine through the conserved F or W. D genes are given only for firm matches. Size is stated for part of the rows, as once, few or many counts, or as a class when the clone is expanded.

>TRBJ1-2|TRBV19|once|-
TGTGCCAGTAGTATAGCCGTAGACTATGGCTACACCTTC
CASSIAVDYGYTF
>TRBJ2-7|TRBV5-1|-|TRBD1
TGCGCCAGCAGCTTAGGGAACAGGGGTCGGTACGAGCAGTACTTC
CASSLGNRGRYEQYF
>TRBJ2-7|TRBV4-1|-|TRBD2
TGCGCCAGCAGCTACCGGGAGGCGATATACGAGCAGTACTTC
CASSYREAIYEQYF
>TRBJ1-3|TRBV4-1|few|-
TGCGCCAGCAGCCACGCCACGGTGGGCTACACCATATATTTT
CASSHATVGYTIYF
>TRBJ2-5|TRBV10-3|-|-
TGTCCCAGGAGCCCGGAGACCCAGTACTTC
CPRSPETQYF
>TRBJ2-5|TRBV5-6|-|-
TGTGCCAGCAGCTCTCTTCCAGATAGGACCGGGGAAAAGACCCAGTACTTC
CASSSLPDRTGEKTQYF
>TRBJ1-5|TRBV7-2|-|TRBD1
TGTGCCAGCAGCTCGGGACAGCCCAATCAGCCCCAGCATTTT
CASSSGQPNQPQHF
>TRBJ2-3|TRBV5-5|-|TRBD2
TGTGCCAGCAGCTTGACCGGACTAGTCCTCACAGATACGCAGTATTTT
CASSLTGLVLTDTQYF
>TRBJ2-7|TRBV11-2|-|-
TGTGCCAGCAGCTTAGCAGGCAGGGAAAGCTCCTACGAGCAGTACTTC
CASSLAGRESSYEQYF
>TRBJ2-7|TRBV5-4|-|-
TGTGCCAGCAGCCCGCGTCTAGCCGACGAGCAGTACTTC
CASSPRLADEQYF
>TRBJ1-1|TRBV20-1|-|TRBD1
TGCAGTGCTCCTGACAGGGGGCACGCTTTCTTT
CSAPDRGHAFF
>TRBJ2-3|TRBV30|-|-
TGTGCCTGGACAAAAGGGGTTTCCACAGATACGCAGTATTTT
CAWTKGVSTDTQYF
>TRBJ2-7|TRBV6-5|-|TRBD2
TGTGCCAGCACTACTAGCGGGGGGACCCTGGGGGAGCAGTACTTC
CASTTSGGTLGEQYF
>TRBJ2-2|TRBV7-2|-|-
TGTGCCAGCAGCTTTCGGAGCACCGGGGAGCTGTTTTTT
CASSFRSTGELFF
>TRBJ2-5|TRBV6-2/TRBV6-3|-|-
TGTGCCAGCAGCAATTCGAGCCAAGAGACCCAGTACTTC
CASSNSSQETQYF
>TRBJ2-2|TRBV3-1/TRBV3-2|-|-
TGTGCCAGCAGCCCCCTCGGCGGGGAGCTGTTTTTT
CASSPLGGELFF
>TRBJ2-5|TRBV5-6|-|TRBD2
TGTGCCAGCAGCCGCCGGGGGGGCTGGCAAGAGACCCAGTACTTC
CASSRRGGWQETQYF
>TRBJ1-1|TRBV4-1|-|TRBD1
TGCGCCAGCAGCTTTCAGACAGGGGGTTTGGGGGACACTGAAGCTTTCTTT
CASSFQTGGLGDTEAFF
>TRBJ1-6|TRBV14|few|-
TGTGCCAGCAGCCCCTCACGGGGATCCTATAATTCACCCCTCCACTTT
CASSPSRGSYNSPLHF
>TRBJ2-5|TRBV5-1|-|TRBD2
TGCGCCAGCAGCTTGGAACCTCAGCGGGGGGACCAAGAGACCCAGTACTTC
CASSLEPQRGDQETQYF
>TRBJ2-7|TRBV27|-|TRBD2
TGTGCCAGCCGCCTTAGCGGGGGGGGCGAGCAGTACTTC
CASRLSGGGEQYF
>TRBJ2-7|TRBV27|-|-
TGTGCCAGCAGTTTATCGTCGGGTTCCGAGCAGTACTTC
CASSLSSGSEQYF
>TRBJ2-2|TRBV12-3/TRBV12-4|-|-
TGTGCCAGCAGCTACAACACCGGGGAGCTGTTTTTT
CASSYNTGELFF
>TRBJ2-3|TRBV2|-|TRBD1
TGTGCCAGCAGGGACAGGAGAACAGATACGCAGTATTTT
CASRDRRTDTQYF
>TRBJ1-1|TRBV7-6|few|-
TGTGCCAGCAGCTTAGGGCCTCGGGGGAGTGCCACTGAAGCTTTCTTT
CASSLGPRGSATEAFF
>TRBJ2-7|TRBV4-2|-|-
TGTGCCAGCAGCCAGAGGGAGAGCTCCTACGAGCAGTACTTC
CASSQRESSYEQYF
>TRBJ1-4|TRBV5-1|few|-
TGCGCCAGCAGCTTGGTGGGGGACTCTAATGAAAAACTGTTTTTT
CASSLVGDSNEKLFF
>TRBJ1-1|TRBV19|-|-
TGTGCCAGTAGTTCTAAACAGGGTAGAAGGGCTTTCTTT
CASSSKQGRRAFF
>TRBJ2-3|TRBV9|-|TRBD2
TGTGCCAGCAGCGTACAGGCAAGAAGCGGGGGGGCAGTCACAGATACGCAGTATTTT
CASSVQARSGGAVTDTQYF
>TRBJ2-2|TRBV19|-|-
TGTGCCAGCCAGCAGGGGTTCCCTCACACCGGGGAGCTGTTTTTT
CASQQGFPHTGELFF
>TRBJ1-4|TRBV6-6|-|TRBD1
TGTGCCAGCAGCTCCCGACAGGGAGATGAAAAACTGTTTTTT
CASSSRQGDEKLFF
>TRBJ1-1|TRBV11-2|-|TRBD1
TGTGCCAGCAGCCCGTGGCGGGACAGAGAGAACACTGAAGCTTTCTTT
CASSPWRDRENTEAFF
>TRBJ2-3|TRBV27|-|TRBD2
TGTGCCAGCAGTCCCTCTAGCGGAAGCACAGATACGCAGTATTTT
CASSPSSGSTDTQYF
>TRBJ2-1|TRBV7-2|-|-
TGTGCCAGCAGCTTAGCGAGACTATCTTCGAATGAGCAGTTCTTC
CASSLARLSSNEQFF
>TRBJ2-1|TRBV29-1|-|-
TGCAGCGCACAATCAGGGTGGATGGAGCAGTTCTTC
CSAQSGWMEQFF
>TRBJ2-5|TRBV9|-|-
TGTGCCAGCAGCGCCTCGGGGGAGACCCAGTACTTC
CASSASGETQYF
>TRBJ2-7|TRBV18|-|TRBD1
TGTGCCAGCTCACCGGACAGGGGGCCATACGAGCAGTACTTC
CASSPDRGPYEQYF
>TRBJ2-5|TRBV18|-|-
TGTGCCAGCTCACGAGTCGAGACCCAGTACTTC
CASSRVETQYF
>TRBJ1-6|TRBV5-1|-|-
TGCGCCAGCAGCTTGATGGGGGCGCGGGATTCACCCCTCCACTTT
CASSLMGARDSPLHF
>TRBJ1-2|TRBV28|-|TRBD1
TGTGCCAGCCACTCAGGGGGCCGTGGCTACACCTTC
CASHSGGRGYTF